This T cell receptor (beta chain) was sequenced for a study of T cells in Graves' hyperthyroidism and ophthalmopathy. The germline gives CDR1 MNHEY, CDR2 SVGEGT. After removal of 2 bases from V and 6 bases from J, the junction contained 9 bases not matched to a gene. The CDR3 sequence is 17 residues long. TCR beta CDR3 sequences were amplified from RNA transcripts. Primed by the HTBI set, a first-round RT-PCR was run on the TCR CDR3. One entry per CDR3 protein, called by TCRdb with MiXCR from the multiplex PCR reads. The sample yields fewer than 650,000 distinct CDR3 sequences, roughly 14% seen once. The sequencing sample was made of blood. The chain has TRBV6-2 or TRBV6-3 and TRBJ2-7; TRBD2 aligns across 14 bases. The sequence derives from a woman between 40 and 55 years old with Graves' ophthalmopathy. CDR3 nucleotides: TGTGCCAGCAGTTACACCGGACTAGCGGGAGGTTCGCTCGAGCAGTACTTC. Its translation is CASSYTGLAGGSLEQYF.